Below are 17 T cell receptor beta chains sequenced from a single sample in a study of T cell repertoires in cytomegalovirus infection. TCRdb re-called the reads through MiXCR, storing one row per CDR3 protein. The top ten hold around a quarter of the sample, which has about 180,000 distinct CDR3 sequences, roughly 21% seen once. No cognate antigen is known for these TCRs. Sequences were derived from CD8+ T cells from cultured PBMCs, sampled from culture after CMV antigen stimulation. These receptors originate from a human donor in good health (CMV status not recorded). Some clones in this sample may be carry-over from other donors' samples.

This clonotype was recorded at least ten times. The genes are TRBV28 and TRBJ2-2; D is tentatively TRBD1 or TRBD2 (7 bases each). V was shortened by 7 bases and J by 1 base, with 13 bases between the two germline ends. Germline-derived CDR1 and CDR2 are MDHEN and SYDVKM. There are 15 residues in the CDR3. This CDR3 is CASKQGRGNTGELFF. The CDR3 coding sequence is TGTGCCAGCAAACAGGGGAGGGGGAACACCGGGGAGCTGTTTTTT.

This chain joins TRBV5-6 and TRBJ2-5; D not certain. Trimming took 2 bases from V and 5 from J, leaving 19 bases between them. The CDR3 is 16 residues long. The germline gives CDR1 SGHDT, CDR2 YYEEEE. CDR3 region: CASSFTRAAERETQYF. CDR3 bases: TGTGCCAGCAGCTTCACCCGGGCCGCCGAACGGGAGACCCAGTACTTC. Variable domain in full (rest from reference TRBV5-6 and TRBJ2-5): DAGVTQSPTHLIKTRGQQVTLRCSPKSGHDTVSWYQQALGQGPQFIFQYYEEEERQRGNFPDRFSGHQFPNYSSELNVNALLLGDSALYLCASSFTRAAERETQYFGPGTRLLVL.

V gene TRBV6-2 or TRBV6-3 combines with J gene TRBJ2-2, with D hard to call. Germline assignment: CDR1 MNHEY and CDR2 SVGEGT. The CDR3 has 15 amino acids. With 2 bases removed from V and 2 bases from J, the gap between germline ends came to 9 bases. CDR3 coding DNA: TGTGCCAGCAGTTACGGGGAAATAAACACCGGGGAGCTGTTTTTT. This sequence encodes CASSYGEINTGELFF.

This clonotype has more than one count but fewer than ten. The chain uses TRBV12-3 or TRBV12-4 and TRBJ1-2; D gene uncertain. The CDR3 covers 14 residues. Trimming left V 6 bases short and J 8 bases short, with 19 bases between. As DNA, the CDR3 is TGTGCCAGCAGCCAGACCGGGCCCGTTAAGGGCTACACCTTC. Translated: CASSQTGPVKGYTF.

This clonotype came up a few times. V usage is TRBV7-2 and J usage is TRBJ1-2; D call uncertain. CDR1 is SGHTA and CDR2 is FQGNSA in the germline V gene. V was clipped by 1 base and J by 4 bases, with 13 bases between them. CDR3 size: 15 residues. The CDR3 DNA is TGTGCCAGCAGCTTAGAGGTGCTAGGTACCTATGGCTACACCTTC. It yields the protein CASSLEVLGTYGYTF.

In this sample, this clonotype turned up many times. This chain uses TRBV28 with TRBJ2-5, with TRBD2 as a possible D gene (6 bases). V shed 3 bases and J shed 2 bases, with 16 bases lying between them. In germline, CDR1 is MDHEN, CDR2 SYDVKM. This CDR3 is built from 16 residues. The CDR3 loop is CASSFLEDGLQETQYF. The CDR3 DNA follows: TGTGCCAGCAGTTTCCTTGAGGACGGACTACAAGAGACCCAGTACTTC.

This clonotype was seen a few times. J is TRBJ2-1 and V is TRBV12-3 or TRBV12-4; 16 bases map to TRBD2. This CDR3 spans 16 amino acids. Losses at the gene ends were 6 bases for V and 8 bases for J; bases not matched to a gene: 7. The CDR3 sequence: CASRLMGLAGGDEQFF. The DNA for the CDR3 is TGTGCCAGCAGACTTATGGGACTAGCGGGGGGGGATGAGCAGTTCTTC.

The rearrangement uses TRBV9 and TRBJ2-7; D might be TRBD1 or TRBD2, each matching 7 bases. The CDR3 spans 14 residues. V was clipped by 3 bases and J by 5 bases, with 15 bases between them. CDR1 and CDR2 (germline): SGDLS, YYNGEE. CDR3 in DNA: TGTGCCAGCAGCGCCAACCAGGGGGGGAACGAGCAGTACTTC. Translating gives CASSANQGGNEQYF.

This clonotype was seen just once. V and J are TRBV6-5 and TRBJ1-3; D unclear. Trimming shortened V by 0 bases and J by 2 bases, and 8 bases separated the two germline ends. The CDR3 contains 15 residues. CDR1 is MNHEY, CDR2 SVGAGI, per germline. As DNA, the CDR3 is TGTGCCAGCAGTTACTCGGCCAGTACTGGAAACACCATATATTTT. Residues: CASSYSASTGNTIYF.

The chain couples TRBV27 to TRBJ2-5; D remains ambiguous. Between the trimmed V and J ends, which lost 3 bases and 1 base, there was a span of 15 bases. CDR1 is MNHEY, CDR2 SMNVEV, per germline (reference sequence). The CDR3 consists of 16 residues. CDR3 protein: CASSFQEPRLQETQYF. The CDR3 bases are TGTGCCAGCAGTTTTCAGGAACCTCGGCTCCAAGAGACCCAGTACTTC.

The CDR3 nucleotides read TGCGCCAGCAGCTGGGTTAGTCATGAGACCCAGTACTTC. This encodes CASSWVSHETQYF. This chain links TRBV5-1 with TRBJ2-5; no firm D call. V lost 3 bases to trimming and J lost 5 bases, with 11 bases between them. Germline V gives CDR1 SGHRS, CDR2 YFSETQ. This CDR3 has 13 residues.

The gene calls are TRBV4-1 and TRBJ1-3, with D uncertain. Germline V CDR1 and CDR2: MGHRA, YSYEKL. The length of the CDR3 is 17 residues. V lost 0 bases, J lost 0 bases, and 12 bases lay in between. The DNA of the CDR3 is TGCGCCAGCAGCCAAGAAATAGGAAGCTTCTCTGGAAACACCATATATTTT. This codes for CASSQEIGSFSGNTIYF.

This chain links TRBV7-2 with TRBJ2-1; 7 nucleotides match TRBD1. The CDR3 is 19 amino acids. V lost 2 bases and J lost 7; bases outside the gene matches: 20. Germline CDR1 and CDR2: SGHTA and FQGNSA. CDR3 coding DNA: TGTGCCAGCAGCTTAAATTGGGCAGGGGGTGCGGCGAACTTTAATGAGCAGTTCTTC. It encodes CASSLNWAGGAANFNEQFF.

CDR3 sequence reads: CASNQGLGEKLFF. The CDR3 DNA reads TGTGCCTCAAATCAAGGACTGGGCGAAAAACTGTTTTTT. This rearrangement joins TRBV30 to TRBJ1-4; D not certain. CDR3 size: 13 residues. The V and J ends lost 7 bases and 8 bases respectively, with 17 bases between them. Germline assignment: CDR1 GTSNPN and CDR2 SVGIG (reference sequence).

DNA for the CDR3: TGTGCCAGCAGTCCGAACCGGGACAGGTGGTTGTATGGCTACACCTTC. Its protein is CASSPNRDRWLYGYTF. The V and J genes are TRBV12-3 or TRBV12-4 and TRBJ1-2, with TRBD1 matching over 8 bases. The CDR3 loop spans 16 amino acids. Losses at the gene ends were 5 bases for V and 5 bases for J; bases not matched to a gene: 13.

The rearrangement links TRBV2 to TRBJ2-1; 10 bases are shared with TRBD2. Germline CDR1 and CDR2: SNHLY and FYNNEI. The CDR3 length is 16 residues. The ends lost 0 bases at V and 9 bases at J; junction bases unmatched: 8. The CDR3 loop is CASSEAGVAGGSEQFF. In DNA form, the CDR3 reads TGTGCCAGCAGTGAAGCAGGGGTAGCGGGGGGTAGTGAGCAGTTCTTC.

Only a few counts were recorded for this clonotype. The chain couples TRBV6-5 to TRBJ2-1; a possible D gene is TRBD2 (6 bases). V was pared by 4 bases and J by 7 bases, with 11 bases between. This CDR3 has 13 residues. Germline CDR1 reads MNHEY; CDR2 reads SVGAGI. DNA of the CDR3: TGTGCCAGCAGTTTTGGAGGGGCAAATGAGCAGTTCTTC. This gives the protein CASSFGGANEQFF.